Following are 8 T cell receptor beta chains from one sample sequenced in a study of blood T cell repertoires in COVID-19. Clones were sequenced by immunoSEQ multiplex PCR, and TCRdb holds only the in-frame ones, with some missing. The sample has about 180,000 clones, about 88% seen once; the top ten hold less than 3%. Source material: peripheral blood. Receptors were obtained from a woman aged 25 to 39 with active or convalescent COVID-19.

The chain carries TRBV5-1 and TRBJ2-7, with TRBD1 matching 8 bases. Unmatched junction bases numbered 7, after V lost 3 bases and J lost 5 bases. Germline loops: CDR1 SGHRS, CDR2 YFSETQ. The CDR3 has 14 residues. The CDR3 nucleotides are TGCGCCAGCAGCTACGGGCAGGGGGCAGACGAGCAGTACTTC. Translation: CASSYGQGADEQYF. The entire variable domain, with the rest obtained from reference TRBV5-1 and TRBJ2-7, is as follows: KAGVTQTPRYLIKTRGQQVTLSCSPISGHRSVSWYQQTPGQGLQFLFEYFSETQRNKGNFPGRFSGRQFSNSRSEMNVSTLELGDSALYLCASSYGQGADEQYFGPGTRLTVT.

The V and J genes are TRBV10-3 and TRBJ2-1; TRBD2 agrees at 8 bases. Germline-derived CDR1 and CDR2 are ENHRY and SYGVKD. The junction had 7 bases not matched to a gene; V was cut back by 3 bases and J by 6 bases. The CDR3 runs to 15 residues. CDR3 loop: CAISDERERFNEQFF. CDR3 bases: TGTGCCATCAGTGATGAGCGGGAGAGATTCAATGAGCAGTTCTTC.

The chain is built from TRBV29-1 and TRBJ2-7; the D gene is possibly TRBD1 (6 bases). Trimming shortened V by 4 bases and J by 6 bases, and 13 bases separated the two germline ends. This CDR3 comprises 12 residues. Germline CDR1 reads SQVTM; CDR2 reads ANQGSEA. The CDR3 loop is CSVALLGGEQYF. CDR3 DNA sequence: TGCAGCGTTGCCCTCCTAGGGGGCGAGCAGTACTTC.

This sequence joins TRBV4-1 and TRBJ2-5, with 8 bases identical to TRBD2. This CDR3 region has 15 residues. V trimming: 1 base; J trimming: 5 bases; junction bases outside the gene matches: 6. The germline V gene has CDR1 MGHRA and CDR2 YSYEKL. The CDR3 DNA reads as TGCGCCAGCAGCCAAGCCCTACTAGCGGTTGAGACCCAGTACTTC. This codes for CASSQALLAVETQYF.

V is TRBV4-1 and J is TRBJ1-1; D perhaps matches TRBD1 (5 bases). With 4 bases removed from V and 1 base from J, the gap between germline ends came to 10 bases. The length of the CDR3 is 14 residues. Germline V gene data show CDR1 as MGHRA and CDR2 as YSYEKL. The CDR3 nucleotides read TGCGCCAGCAGCCCGGAGACAGCGAACACTGAAGCTTTCTTT. Amino acid sequence: CASSPETANTEAFF.

This chain links TRBV7-9 with TRBJ2-1, with D perhaps matching TRBD2 (6 bases). This CDR3 has 14 amino acids. V was trimmed by 4 bases and J by 6 bases, leaving 13 bases between them. The germline V gene has CDR1 SEHNR and CDR2 FQNEAQ (reference sequence). The CDR3 loop is CASSSRDSSNEQFF. CDR3 sequence (DNA): TGTGCCAGCAGCTCTCGGGACTCTTCCAATGAGCAGTTCTTC.

The chain links TRBV9 to TRBJ1-2; TRBD1 agrees at 10 bases. The CDR3 runs 16 residues. V shed 4 bases, J shed 4 bases, and the junction held 10 bases outside the gene matches. Germline lookup yields CDR1 SGDLS and CDR2 YYNGEE. CDR3 coding DNA: TGTGCCAGCAGCTTCGTTCGACAGGGGGCCAGCTATGGCTACACCTTC. It codes for CASSFVRQGASYGYTF.

The V and J genes are TRBV10-3 and TRBJ1-1, with a tentative D call TRBD1 (6 bases). V shed 6 bases and J shed 1 base, with 12 bases lying between them. The CDR3 consists of 14 residues. Germline V lookup: CDR1 ENHRY, CDR2 SYGVKD. CDR3 protein: CAIRSQGPNTEAFF. CDR3 coding DNA: TGTGCCATCAGGTCACAGGGCCCGAACACTGAAGCTTTCTTT.